This T cell receptor (beta chain) was retrieved from a study of cytomegalovirus exposure and HLA in healthy donors. Points from the study as a whole: Accurate prediction of HLA-A and HLA-B alleles (for most subjects) was reportedly achieved from TCR beta sequences. A later analysis, which compared TCR beta chains of equal frequency, found the HLA-associated ones more clonally expanded.

This clone was counted only a few times. Its target is not known. The germline CDR1 and CDR2 sequences are SGHTA and FQGNSA. V shed 4 bases, J shed 3 bases, and the junction held 5 bases outside the gene matches. This CDR3 region has 14 residues. Primers: 60 Vbeta forward and 13 Jbeta reverse. Profiling relied on immunoSEQ multiplex PCR, and the TCRdb table lists in-frame clones only, not all of them. The sample holds 90,000 to 150,000 clones, about 60% seen once. The TCR sequence derives from a man aged 40-50 years in good health and CMV-seropositive. The sample comprised PBMCs. This chain links TRBV7-2 with TRBJ1-1; 7 nucleotides match TRBD1. CDR3 bases: TGTGCCAGCAGCTCGGGACAGCGGTACACTGAAGCTTTCTTT. Translated: CASSSGQRYTEAFF.